The clone carrying this T cell receptor beta chain occurred many times. Its matching antigen is unknown. The library protocol tagged individual cDNA molecules with unique molecular identifiers. TCRdb re-derived calls from the 5' RACE reads in MiXCR, one entry per CDR3 protein. Of about 50,000 distinct CDR3 sequences in the sample, roughly a tenth were seen once. The entry originates in a study of early T cells in non-severe SARS-CoV-2 infection. About the study: Chains from this unsorted whole-blood bulk RNA could not be paired. Overall study findings and caveats: VDJdb matches were skewed toward anti-spike CD8 T cell responses.

This clonotype was obtained from an adult who was a healthcare worker with PCR-confirmed SARS-CoV-2 infection or an uninfected control (not recorded which). The specimen sequenced was whole blood.

The CDR3 loop is CASSFGEVFSYNEQFF. CDR3 DNA sequence: TGTGCCAGCAGTTTCGGTGAGGTTTTCTCCTACAATGAGCAGTTCTTC. This chain uses TRBV12-3 or TRBV12-4 with TRBJ2-1, with no clear D. Trimming stripped 3 bases from V and 0 bases from J, with 12 bases between. This CDR3 is built from 16 residues.